A selection of T cell receptor beta chains follows, all from one sample in a study of Graves' ophthalmopathy and Graves' hyperthyroidism. TCRdb re-derived calls from the multiplex PCR reads in MiXCR, one entry per CDR3 protein. The sample carries hundreds of thousands of distinct CDR3 sequences, roughly 50% recorded once. Sequenced input: peripheral blood. The receptor source for this set is an adult man with Graves' ophthalmopathy. CDR3s include the opening cysteine and the closing phenylalanine or tryptophan. A D gene is named only where the DNA matches it firmly. Only some rows state a clone size, as once, few, many or a class for expanded clones.

TRBJ2-5,TRBV29-1,few,NA,TGCAGCGTTCAGGAGGGGCAGGAGACCCAGTACTTC,CSVQEGQETQYF
TRBJ1-2,TRBV11-2,NA,TRBD1,TGTGCCAGCAGCTGGGACAGGGGAGGGAGTAACTATGGCTACACCTTC,CASSWDRGGSNYGYTF
TRBJ1-4,TRBV2,NA,NA,TGTGCCAGCAGTTACTCGATTATGCAGGTGACGGAAAAACTGTTTTTT,CASSYSIMQVTEKLFF
TRBJ2-2,TRBV9,few,NA,TGTGCCAGCAGCGTAGGAGGACGAGGCACCGGGGAGCTGTTTTTT,CASSVGGRGTGELFF
TRBJ1-1,TRBV20-1,NA,NA,TGCAGTGCCATCCCCCGGGGGGCGCGCACTGAAGCTTTCTTT,CSAIPRGARTEAFF
TRBJ2-7,TRBV6-1,NA,NA,TGTGCCAGCAGTTACTCGGGTCCGGGGGCTAGGGAATTC,CASSYSGPGAREF
TRBJ1-1,TRBV20-1,NA,TRBD1,TGCAGTGCTGGAGATCCGGGCAGGGGGGTCAACACTGAAGCTTTCTTT,CSAGDPGRGVNTEAFF
TRBJ2-7,TRBV7-6,few,NA,TGTGCCAGCAGTTTAGGGCACTTATACGAGCAGTACTTC,CASSLGHLYEQYF
TRBJ2-5,TRBV19,NA,TRBD1,TGTGCCAGTAGTATAGGTCGACAGGGAGTTGAGGCCCAGTACTTC,CASSIGRQGVEAQYF
TRBJ2-5,TRBV12-3/TRBV12-4,NA,NA,TGTGCCAGCAGTTTAGACAGGGAGGGCGAGACCCAGTACTTC,CASSLDREGETQYF
TRBJ1-2,TRBV7-2,many,TRBD1,TGTGCCAGCAGTCAGGGGGGGACGTATGGCTACACCTTC,CASSQGGTYGYTF
TRBJ1-4,TRBV20-1,NA,NA,TGCAGTGCTAGGGGGCGTGATGAAAAACTGTTTTTT,CSARGRDEKLFF
TRBJ2-7,TRBV7-9,NA,NA,TGTGCCAGCACCTCCGGGGTACCCTACGAGCAGTACTTC,CASTSGVPYEQYF
TRBJ1-1,TRBV14,NA,NA,TGTGCCAGCAGCCAAGGGTTGGGGGCTGAAGCTCTCTTT,CASSQGLGAEALF
TRBJ1-2,TRBV28,NA,NA,TGTGCCAGCAGTCCAGCCGACGGACCGTATGGCTACACCTTC,CASSPADGPYGYTF
TRBJ1-4,TRBV19,NA,TRBD1,TGTGCCAGTAGTATCCGCGGACAGGGGGAAAAACTGTTTTTT,CASSIRGQGEKLFF
TRBJ2-7,TRBV20-1,NA,NA,TGCAGTGCTCGGGACTACGAGCAGTACTTC,CSARDYEQYF
TRBJ2-5,TRBV6-5,few,NA,TGTGCCAGCAGGGAGGAAGAGACCCAGTACTTC,CASREEETQYF
TRBJ1-1,TRBV24-1,few,TRBD1,TGTGCCACCAGTGAGGGACAGGGGGCGTACACTGAAGCTTTCTTT,CATSEGQGAYTEAFF
TRBJ1-6,TRBV10-2,NA,TRBD1,TGCGCCAGCAGTGCCGGACAGGACAATTCACCCCTCCACTTT,CASSAGQDNSPLHF
TRBJ1-5,TRBV19,few,TRBD1,TGTGCCAGTAGTTCCCTGACAGGGCGTCAGCCCCAGCATTTT,CASSSLTGRQPQHF
TRBJ1-1,TRBV19,NA,NA,TGTGCCAGTCGACCTGGCCGTGGAGGGAAAGCTTTCTTT,CASRPGRGGKAFF
TRBJ2-2,TRBV20-1,NA,NA,TGCAGTGCTATCCCCGACAGGTACACCGGGGAGCTGTTTTTT,CSAIPDRYTGELFF
TRBJ2-5,TRBV7-2,few,NA,TGTGCCAGCAGCTTATTTAATGCCCGGGGAGAGACCCAGTACTTC,CASSLFNARGETQYF
TRBJ1-3,TRBV7-8,NA,TRBD1,TGTGCCAGCCAAGAGACAGGGGGGTCTGGAAACACCATATATTTT,CASQETGGSGNTIYF
TRBJ2-2,TRBV6-6,NA,NA,TGTGCCAGCACTAACCTTCAAACGTCCGGGGAGCTGTTTTTT,CASTNLQTSGELFF
TRBJ2-7,TRBV7-9,NA,NA,TGTGCCAGCAGCCACCAGAGCTCCTACGAGCAGTACTTC,CASSHQSSYEQYF
TRBJ2-7,TRBV29-1,NA,NA,TGCAGCGCTGCGGGATTCACCTACGAGCAGTACTTC,CSAAGFTYEQYF
TRBJ2-2,TRBV25-1,NA,TRBD1,TGTGCCAGCAATGTGCCCCCGGGTAGGGGGCGAACCGGGGAGCTGTTTTTT,CASNVPPGRGRTGELFF
TRBJ2-7,TRBV7-4,many,NA,TGTGCCAGCAGCTACGAGCAGTACTTC,CASSYEQYF
TRBJ1-2,TRBV25-1,NA,NA,TGTGCCAGCGTTCGGGGAGGGGGTGGCTACACCTTC,CASVRGGGGYTF
TRBJ2-2,TRBV24-1,many,NA,TGTGCCACCAGTGATTTCGCGAACACCGGGGAGCTGTTTTTT,CATSDFANTGELFF
TRBJ1-1,TRBV29-1,many,TRBD1,TGCAGCGCCGAAGGGGACAGGGAATCTTTCTTT,CSAEGDRESFF
TRBJ1-2,TRBV9,NA,TRBD1,TGCGCCAGCAGCTTTCGACAGGGCGGCGGGTCTTATGGCTACACCTTC,CASSFRQGGGSYGYTF
TRBJ1-6,TRBV7-9,NA,NA,TGTGCCAGCAGCCAATCGACAGGTTTCGGGTCACCCCTCCACTTT,CASSQSTGFGSPLHF
TRBJ2-5,TRBV6-5,NA,NA,TGTGCCAGCAGTGACCCCCATGACAGCCAAGAGACCCAGTACTTC,CASSDPHDSQETQYF
TRBJ1-3,TRBV10-3,few,NA,TGTGCCAGCAGTGACCTCAGGGAGTCTGGAAACACCATATATTTT,CASSDLRESGNTIYF
TRBJ1-1,TRBV7-3,NA,NA,TGTGCCAGCAGCTTATCAGGGTCCACTGAAGCTTTCTTT,CASSLSGSTEAFF
TRBJ2-2,TRBV20-1,NA,NA,TGCAGTGCTAGCGCTAGGAGCACCGGGGAGCTGTTTTTT,CSASARSTGELFF
TRBJ2-7,TRBV24-1,NA,NA,TGTGCCAGCCACAAAGATGAGCAGTACTTC,CASHKDEQYF
TRBJ2-5,TRBV29-1,few,NA,TGCAGCGTTGAAGGGCAGCCCCAAGAGACCCAGTACTTC,CSVEGQPQETQYF
TRBJ2-5,TRBV19,few,NA,TGTGCCAGTAGTGATACAAAAGAGACCCAGTACTTC,CASSDTKETQYF
TRBJ1-5,TRBV7-9,NA,NA,TGTGCCAGCAGCCCCTGGGACGGATCCCCCTATCAGCCCCAGCATTTT,CASSPWDGSPYQPQHF
TRBJ1-1,TRBV7-2,few,TRBD1,TGTGCCAGCAGCTTCCCTACAGGGGAGGGGAACACTGAAGCTTTCTTT,CASSFPTGEGNTEAFF
TRBJ2-7,TRBV15,NA,NA,TGTGCCACCAGCAGGATTCTAGCACCATACGAGCAGTACTTC,CATSRILAPYEQYF
TRBJ1-1,TRBV11-3,few,NA,TGTGCCAGCAAATGGGACCGTCTCGAGAACACTGAAGCTTTCTTT,CASKWDRLENTEAFF
TRBJ2-5,TRBV2,NA,TRBD1,TGTGCCAGCAGCCCAGGGACAGGGAGAGGCCAGTACTTC,CASSPGTGRGQYF